Here is one T cell receptor beta chain with its context. Antigen unknown. It was with 60 Vbeta and 13 Jbeta primers that the PCR ran. The data were produced by immunoSEQ multiplex PCR, yet TCRdb's version contains in-frame clones alone and is incomplete. The sample has more than 150,000 clones; roughly 84% are singletons. The source of the sample is a study of cytomegalovirus exposure and HLA in healthy donors. Study-level findings and limits: Later on, an analysis tied 15,000 or so TCR beta sequences to HLA alleles at 0.05 false discovery rate. Immune exposure data for these donors was limited to CMV serostatus.

These donors counted as nominally healthy when sampled, but unrecorded immune exposures were likely. The CDR3 is 14 amino acids. V dropped 9 bases and J dropped 3; count of bases not matched to a gene: 5. In germline, CDR1 is ENHRY, CDR2 SYGVKD. Specimen: PBMCs. The receptor was isolated from a woman aged 18-29 years in good health and CMV-seronegative. The V gene is TRBV10-3, the J gene TRBJ2-3, with TRBD2 matching 11 bases. CDR3 nucleotide sequence: TGTGCCATAGGGCCTAGCGGGGGGACAGATACGCAGTATTTT. This codes for CAIGPSGGTDTQYF.